This T cell receptor beta chain is from a study of beta chain features in type 1 diabetes (dated by TCRdb to between 2018 and 2020). Concerning the study at large: Mean age, gender distribution, total cell number and subset yield did not differ between patients and healthy donors. Across all samples, about 110 million sorted cells were examined, and cell number per subset correlated strongly with RNA yield. In the study, recently diagnosed type 1 diabetes patients and matched healthy donors were compared on the TCRB repertoires of their sorted circulating CD4+ T cell subsets. Regulatory and stem cell-like memory subsets were isolated from only 8 patients and roughly 8 healthy donors, whereas naive and central memory subsets came from all 30 or so donors. The research as a whole found: Because cDNA rather than genomic DNA was sequenced, highly expressing activated cells could have been over-represented, although no difference in activation and CD3 levels was found between groups. Fewer insertions and more nucleotide deletions at VDJ recombination sites were observed in patients with type 1 diabetes, implying thymic rearrangement abnormalities. Because the HLA sub-analyses included only small numbers of individuals, any influence of HLA type on TCRB rearrangement was left unresolved. PCR may preferentially amplify shorter templates, but because patient and control samples were amplified and corrected together, any resulting skew would affect both groups equally. In all four CD4+ subsets, TCRB CDR3 length was moderately but significantly shorter in type 1 diabetes patients. Naive, central memory and regulatory TCRB repertoires appeared to be more alike among patients than among healthy donors.

Each donor gave one peripheral blood draw, averaging approximately 110 mL, which was collected into heparinised tubes. A BD FACSAria II and a panel including CD45RO, CCR7, CD25, CD127, CD95 and CD27 were used to sort naive, central memory, regulatory and stem cell-like memory CD4+ T cells. All sorted populations exceeded 98% purity. PBMCs were isolated right away by Lymphoprep density gradient centrifugation and were stained directly, without culture. Samples were stained and sorted in pairs, with one healthy donor and one patient per experiment, so that batch effects were minimized. The High Capacity cDNA Reverse Transcription Kit was used to reverse transcribe all of the isolated RNA, meaning that expressed TCRB transcripts were what got sequenced. Deep immunoSEQ sequencing was performed on naive, central memory and regulatory T cell samples, with an average of roughly 3.6 million total reads per sample. Sorted cells were lysed in RLT buffer and RNA was extracted with DNase-treated RNeasy Micro or Mini kits, depending on cell number. To prevent cross-contamination, each cell subset was processed individually, whereas patient and healthy donor samples were processed jointly. The immunoSEQ multiplex PCR was used to amplify TCRB sequences from cDNA, generating 87-bp fragments that spanned the CDR3 region. Amplicons were sequenced on the Illumina HiSeq platform. Concerning the study's data processing: PCR bias was computationally corrected using synthetic template baselines, reads within Hamming distance 2 were collapsed, and singletons that could not be merged were discarded. Reads were aligned to IMGT to assign V, D and J genes, CDR3 length, and insertions or deletions at six rearrangement sites. Within each subset, clonotype counts were normalized to sorted cell number, and only after that were true diversity and Gini coefficients computed with the tcR R package. The overlap coefficient, calculated on TCRB nucleotide sequences, was used to measure repertoire sharing. Imported from immuneACCESS, the table was reduced by TCRdb to in-frame sequences with V and J called. These copies leave out some clones; in studies compared against another copy, an unresolved V gene accounts for under half, and the cause of the remainder is not known. V and J calls and clone size are as listed in that table; D and trimming were resolved from the DNA. Recorded for this sample are about 390,000 clones; 9.5% to 10% of them occurred a single time. The ten largest clones take up 0.6% of the sample.

This clone was seen more than once but under ten times. Its antigen remains undetermined. Base qualities were left out, and no much larger clone turns up one base away. Reading from cysteine to phenylalanine, the CDR3 counts 14 amino acids. Left in the record is the CDR3 DNA by itself, 42 bases read in frame from the first base. Sequences MDHEN (CDR1) and SYDVKM (CDR2) are obtained from the germline V gene. Relative to germline, V is missing 10 bases and J is missing 1 base, with 8 bases of the junction outside any gene match. The specimen sequenced was central memory CD4+ T cells from blood. The V and J segments used are TRBV28 and TRBJ1-1, and TRBD1 matches 8 of the central bases. The clonotype was recovered from a man in his thirties or forties with type 1 diabetes. The nucleotides read TGTGCCACCCAGGTACAGGGGGGGAACACTGAAGCTTTCTTT. The translation is CATQVQGGNTEAFF.